Listed here are 20 T cell receptor beta chains from one sample, sequenced in a study of patients and donors after allogeneic stem cell transplantation. Using its own MiXCR run on the RT-PCR reads, TCRdb lists one record per CDR3 protein. This sample has over 150,000 distinct CDR3 sequences, with around 41% found just once. Specimen: blood, either unsorted or a sorted T cell fraction (not recorded which). The origin of the receptors is a human donor who was either an allogeneic HSCT recipient or a stem cell or donor lymphocyte infusion donor (not recorded which). It is not recorded whose cells these are; they may come from a transplant donor.

The chain combines TRBV6-1 with TRBJ2-7; 8 nucleotides line up with TRBD2. V gave up 3 bases and J gave up 6 bases; unmatched junction bases: 25. Germline CDR1 MNHNS, CDR2 SASEGT. This CDR3 is 20 amino acids long. This CDR3 reads CASSDLRRVDRLASIGEQYF. The CDR3 DNA is TGTGCCAGCAGTGATCTAAGAAGGGTGGACCGACTAGCGAGTATAGGCGAGCAGTACTTC.

This rearrangement joins TRBV7-3 to TRBJ2-1, with 10 bases fitting TRBD2. V shed 1 base and J 4 bases; nucleotides not matched to a gene: 19. CDR1 SGHTA and CDR2 FQGTGA come from the germline V gene. This CDR3 has 21 amino acids. CDR3 DNA: TGTGCCAGCAGCTTAAGGTTACGGACTAGCGGCCTTGAGGGGGAGTACAATGAGCAGTTCTTC. This translates into CASSLRLRTSGLEGEYNEQFF. Together with reference TRBV7-3 and TRBJ2-1, the CDR3 gives the full variable domain: GAGVSQTPSNKVTEKGKYVELRCDPISGHTALYWYRQSLGQGPEFLIYFQGTGAADDSGLPNDRFFAVRPEGSVSTLKIQRTERGDSAVYLCASSLRLRTSGLEGEYNEQFFGPGTRLTVL.

The CDR3 DNA is TGCGCCAGCAGCTCGCCGGACAGACCAGAAGCTTTCTTT. Translation gives CASSSPDRPEAFF. The chain uses TRBV4-3 and TRBJ1-1, with D maybe TRBD1 (6 bases). Looked up from germline, CDR1 is LGHNA and CDR2 is YSLEER. V was pared by 5 bases and J by 8 bases, with 15 bases between. The CDR3 extends over 13 amino acids.

This CDR3 is CAFEASGSYEQYF. In nucleotides, the CDR3 is TGTGCCTTTGAAGCTAGCGGGAGCTACGAGCAGTACTTC. The J gene is TRBJ2-7, the V gene TRBV30; TRBD2 matches 10 bases. The CDR3 spans 13 residues. CDR1 and CDR2 (germline): GTSNPN, SVGIG (reference sequence). With V trimmed by 7 bases and J by 3 bases, 6 bases remained unmatched.

The V gene is TRBV3-1, the J gene TRBJ2-5; D gene uncertain. Germline-derived CDR1 and CDR2 are LGHDT and YNNKEL (reference sequence). Trimming took off 1 base at V and 7 bases at J, with 7 bases between the two ends. The CDR3 is made up of 12 amino acids. CDR3 loop: CASSQAALTQYF. The CDR3 DNA follows: TGTGCCAGCAGCCAAGCAGCATTGACCCAGTACTTC.

This clonotype has only a few counts. The chain combines TRBV29-1 with TRBJ2-7; possibly TRBD1 or TRBD2 for D (5 bases each). The ends were cut back, 4 bases at V and 2 bases at J, with 9 bases in the middle. Germline V lookup: CDR1 SQVTM, CDR2 ANQGSEA. The CDR3 has 12 amino acids. The CDR3 sequence is CSVVGDPYEQYF. The CDR3 bases are TGCAGCGTTGTAGGGGACCCCTACGAGCAGTACTTC.

The table lists this clonotype with a count of one. The chain uses TRBV5-4 and TRBJ2-1; D is unresolved. The V gene's germline CDR1 is SGHNT and CDR2 YYREEE (reference sequence). The V gene lost 2 bases and the J gene lost 12 bases, with 12 bases spanning the gap. The CDR3 sequence is 12 residues long. The CDR3 sequence: CASSFPTSRQFF. CDR3 DNA sequence: TGTGCCAGCAGCTTCCCTACTTCGCGGCAGTTCTTC.

With respect to this clonotype: The junction differs from germline at one of its ends, possibly a read error. The genes are TRBV27 and TRBJ2-6; 11 bases match TRBD1. The CDR3 length is 18 residues. In germline, CDR1 is MNHEY, CDR2 SMNVEV (reference sequence). CDR3 sequence reads: CASSPGQGAVSVANVLTF. The CDR3, as DNA: TGTGCCAGCAGTCCCGGACAGGGGGCTGTGTCTGTGGCCAACGTCCTGACTTTC.

This clonotype was observed a single time. This CDR3 is CASSLRVGLAGREQFF. CDR3 DNA: TGTGCCAGCAGCTTAAGGGTGGGGCTAGCGGGAAGAGAGCAGTTCTTC. The chain couples TRBV7-3 to TRBJ2-1; the match to TRBD2 covers 9 bases. The length of the CDR3 is 16 residues. CDR1 SGHTA and CDR2 FQGTGA come from the germline V gene. J gave up 10 bases and V 1 base, and 11 bases lay outside the gene matches.

This clonotype showed up just a few times. The V and J genes are TRBV2 and TRBJ2-2; D is unclear. V lost 5 bases and J lost 3, with 16 bases in between. The CDR3 sequence is 16 residues long. CDR1 is SNHLY, CDR2 FYNNEI, per germline. The chain's CDR3 is CASSFSSGPDTGELFF. The CDR3, as DNA: TGTGCCAGCAGTTTCTCTTCGGGCCCGGACACCGGGGAGCTGTTTTTT. Drawing the rest from reference TRBV2 and TRBJ2-2, the complete variable domain is EPEVTQTPSHQVTQMGQEVILRCVPISNHLYFYWYRQILGQKVEFLVSFYNNEISEKSEIFDDQFSVERPDGSNFTLKIRSTKLEDSAMYFCASSFSSGPDTGELFFGEGSRLTVL.

The chain joins TRBV3-1 to TRBJ1-1; D call uncertain. The CDR3 has 12 residues. Trimming shortened V by 1 base and J by 11 bases, and 11 bases separated the two germline ends. Germline V gene lookup returns CDR1 LGHDT and CDR2 YNNKEL (reference sequence). This CDR3 is CASSQGEGGAFF. Written as DNA, the CDR3 is TGTGCCAGCAGCCAAGGGGAGGGAGGGGCTTTCTTT. The entire variable domain, with the rest obtained from reference TRBV3-1 and TRBJ1-1, is as follows: DTAVSQTPKYLVTQMGNDKSIKCEQNLGHDTMYWYKQDSKKFLKIMFSYNNKELIINETVPNRFSPKSPDKAHLNLHINSLELGDSAVYFCASSQGEGGAFFGQGTRLTVV.

This chain links TRBV2 with TRBJ1-6; TRBD1 matches 7 bases. V lost 5 bases and J lost 0; bases outside the gene matches: 4. This CDR3 has 16 residues. The germline V gene encodes CDR1 SNHLY and CDR2 FYNNEI. This chain's CDR3 is CASSLQGSSYNSPLHF. The CDR3, as DNA: TGTGCCAGCAGTCTACAGGGGAGCTCCTATAATTCACCCCTCCACTTT.

The chain couples TRBV6-6 to TRBJ2-1; 9 bases are shared with TRBD2. This CDR3 comprises 16 residues. CDR1 and CDR2 from the germline V gene are MNHNY and SVGAGI (reference sequence). V was pared by 2 bases and J by 5 bases, with 7 bases of the junction left unmatched. The CDR3 sequence: CASSYLLAGGDNEQFF. The CDR3, as DNA: TGTGCCAGCAGTTACCTACTAGCGGGCGGCGACAATGAGCAGTTCTTC.

This chain uses TRBV5-1 with TRBJ2-3; no clear D. This CDR3 has 13 residues. Per germline, CDR1 SGHRS and CDR2 YFSETQ. Trimming cost V 3 bases and J 4 bases, with 9 bases left between them. CDR3 residues: CASSSISADTQYF. Here the CDR3 DNA reads TGCGCCAGCAGCTCGATCAGTGCAGATACGCAGTATTTT.

The chain carries TRBV14 and TRBJ2-1; 10 bases fit TRBD2. J was trimmed by 5 bases and V by 3 bases; bases with no gene match: 10. The CDR3 length is 17 residues. Germline loops: CDR1 SGHDN, CDR2 FVKESK. The CDR3 coding sequence is TGTGCCAGCAGCCAGTGGGCTAGCGGGAGCCTCCACAATGAGCAGTTCTTC. As protein: CASSQWASGSLHNEQFF.

Only a few counts were recorded for this clonotype. J is TRBJ2-7 and V is TRBV7-9; D unresolved. Germline V lookup: CDR1 SEHNR, CDR2 FQNEAQ (reference sequence). V lost 1 base and J lost 0, with 10 bases in between. This CDR3 is 15 amino acids long. The CDR3 sequence: CASSLGQTSSYEQYF. DNA of the CDR3: TGTGCCAGCAGCTTAGGGCAGACCTCCTCCTACGAGCAGTACTTC.

The V gene is TRBV7-8, the J gene TRBJ1-2; 9 nucleotides agree with TRBD1. Trimming removed 2 bases from V and 7 bases from J; junction bases left unmatched: 14. This CDR3 is 17 amino acids long. Germline lookup yields CDR1 SGHVS and CDR2 FQNEAQ. CDR3 residues: CASSLSRRGQGTSGYTF. The DNA for the CDR3 is TGTGCCAGCAGCTTATCCCGCAGGGGACAGGGAACGAGTGGCTACACCTTC.

The chain couples TRBV6-5 to TRBJ1-1; D remains unclear. The CDR3 totals 13 residues. V was pared by 6 bases and J by 5 bases, with 13 bases between. Germline V gene sequence: CDR1 MNHEY, CDR2 SVGAGI. CDR3 in DNA: TGTGCCAGCAGGGACGAATCGTGGACTGAAGCTTTCTTT. Its translation is CASRDESWTEAFF.

V is TRBV12-3 or TRBV12-4 and J is TRBJ1-1, with 7 bases that match TRBD1. Trimming removed 5 bases from V and 4 bases from J; junction bases left unmatched: 4. The length of the CDR3 is 13 residues. Written as DNA, the CDR3 is TGTGCCAGCAGTCCACAGGGGTTCACTGAAGCTTTCTTT. This gives the protein CASSPQGFTEAFF.

As concerns this clonotype: A read error is possible here, since a much larger clone lies one base away. The rearrangement joins TRBV7-8 to TRBJ1-6; D gene uncertain. CDR1 is SGHVS, CDR2 FQNEAQ, per germline. The CDR3 has 16 residues. The CDR3: CTSSLATGVLSSPLHF. Here the CDR3 DNA reads TGTACCAGCAGCTTAGCAACCGGGGTGTTAAGTTCACCCCTCCACTTT.